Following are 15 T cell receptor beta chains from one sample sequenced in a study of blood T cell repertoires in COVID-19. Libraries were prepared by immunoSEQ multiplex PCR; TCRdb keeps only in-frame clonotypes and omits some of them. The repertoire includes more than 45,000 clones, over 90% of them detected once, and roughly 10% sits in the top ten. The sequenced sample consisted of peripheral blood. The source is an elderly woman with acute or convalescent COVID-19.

CDR3 coding DNA: TGTGCCAGCGTTATTTTTAGCGGGAAAGGGACCGGGGAGCTGTTTTTT. Protein sequence: CASVIFSGKGTGELFF. This rearrangement joins TRBV2 to TRBJ2-2; 8 bases line up with TRBD2. Looked up from germline, CDR1 is SNHLY and CDR2 is FYNNEI. The V gene end was trimmed by 8 bases and the J gene end by 5 bases; junction bases not matched to a gene: 13. This CDR3 comprises 16 residues.

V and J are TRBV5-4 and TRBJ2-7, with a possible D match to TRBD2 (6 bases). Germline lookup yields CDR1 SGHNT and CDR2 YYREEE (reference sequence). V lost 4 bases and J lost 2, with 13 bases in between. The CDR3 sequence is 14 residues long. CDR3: CASSVGSPTYEQYF. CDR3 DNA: TGTGCCAGCAGCGTCGGGAGCCCCACCTACGAGCAGTACTTC.

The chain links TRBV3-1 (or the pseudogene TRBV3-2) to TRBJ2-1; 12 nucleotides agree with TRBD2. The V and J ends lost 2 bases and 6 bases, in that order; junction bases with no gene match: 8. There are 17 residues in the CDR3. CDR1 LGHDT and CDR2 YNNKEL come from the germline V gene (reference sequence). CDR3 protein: CASSQLGGLAGTNEQFF. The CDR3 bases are TGTGCCAGCAGCCAATTAGGAGGACTAGCGGGAACCAATGAGCAGTTCTTC.

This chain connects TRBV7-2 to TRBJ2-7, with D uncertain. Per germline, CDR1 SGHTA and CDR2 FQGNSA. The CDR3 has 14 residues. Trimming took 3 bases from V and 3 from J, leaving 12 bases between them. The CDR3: CASSFHPPGYEQYF. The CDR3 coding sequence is TGTGCCAGCAGCTTTCACCCCCCGGGCTACGAGCAGTACTTC.

This CDR3 is CASSHRFSSYEQYF. In nucleotides, the CDR3 is TGTGCCAGCAGCCACCGTTTTAGTAGCTACGAGCAGTACTTC. The V and J genes are TRBV6-5 and TRBJ2-7; D remains ambiguous. CDR1 is MNHEY, CDR2 SVGAGI, per germline. Trimming cost V 6 bases and J 3 bases, with 15 bases left between them. CDR3 length equals 14 residues.

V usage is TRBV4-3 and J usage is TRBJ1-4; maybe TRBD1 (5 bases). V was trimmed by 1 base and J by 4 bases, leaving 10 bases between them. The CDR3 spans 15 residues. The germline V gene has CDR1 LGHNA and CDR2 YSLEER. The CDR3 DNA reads TGCGCCAGCAGCCAAGCGCAGGGCCTTAATGAAAAACTGTTTTTT. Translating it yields CASSQAQGLNEKLFF.

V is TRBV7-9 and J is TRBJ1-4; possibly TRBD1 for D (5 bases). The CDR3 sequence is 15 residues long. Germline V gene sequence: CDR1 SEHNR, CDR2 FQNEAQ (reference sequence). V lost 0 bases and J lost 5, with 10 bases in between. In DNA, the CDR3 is TGTGCCAGCAGCTTAGCGCGGGACGGAAATGAAAAACTGTTTTTT. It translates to CASSLARDGNEKLFF.

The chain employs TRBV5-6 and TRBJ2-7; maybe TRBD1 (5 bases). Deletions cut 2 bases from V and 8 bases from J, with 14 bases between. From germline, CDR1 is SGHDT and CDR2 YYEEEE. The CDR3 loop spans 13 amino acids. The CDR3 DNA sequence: TGTGCCAGCAGCTTTCAGGGTCCGACCCAGCAGTACTTC. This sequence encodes CASSFQGPTQQYF.

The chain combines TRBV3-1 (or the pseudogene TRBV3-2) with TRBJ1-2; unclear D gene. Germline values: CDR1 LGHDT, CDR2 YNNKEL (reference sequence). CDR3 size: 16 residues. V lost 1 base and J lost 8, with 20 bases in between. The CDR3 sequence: CASSQVVQPGREGYTF. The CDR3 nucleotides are TGTGCCAGCAGCCAAGTAGTACAGCCCGGCCGGGAAGGCTACACCTTC.

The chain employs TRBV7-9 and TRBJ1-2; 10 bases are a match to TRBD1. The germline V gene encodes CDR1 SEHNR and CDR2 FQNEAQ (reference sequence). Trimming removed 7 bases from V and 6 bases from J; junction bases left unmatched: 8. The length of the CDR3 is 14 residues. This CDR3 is CASTPGQGTDGYTF. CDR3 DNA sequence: TGTGCCAGCACCCCGGGACAGGGGACTGATGGCTACACCTTC.

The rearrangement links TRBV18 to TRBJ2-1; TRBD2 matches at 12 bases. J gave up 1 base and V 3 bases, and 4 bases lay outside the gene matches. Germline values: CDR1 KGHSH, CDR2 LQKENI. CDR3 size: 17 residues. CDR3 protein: CASSPALAGGSYNEQFF. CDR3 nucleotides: TGTGCCAGCTCACCGGCCCTAGCGGGAGGGTCCTACAATGAGCAGTTCTTC.

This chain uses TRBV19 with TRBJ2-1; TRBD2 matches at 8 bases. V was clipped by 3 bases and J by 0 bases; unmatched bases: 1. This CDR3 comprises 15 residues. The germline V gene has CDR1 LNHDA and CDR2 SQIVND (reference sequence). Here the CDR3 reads CASSIGTSSYNEQFF. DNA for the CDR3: TGTGCCAGTAGTATCGGGACTAGCTCCTACAATGAGCAGTTCTTC. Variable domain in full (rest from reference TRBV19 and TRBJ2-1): DGGITQSPKYLFRKEGQNVTLSCEQNLNHDAMYWYRQDPGQGLRLIYYSQIVNDFQKGDIAEGYSVSREKKESFPLTVTSAQKNPTAFYLCASSIGTSSYNEQFFGPGTRLTVL.

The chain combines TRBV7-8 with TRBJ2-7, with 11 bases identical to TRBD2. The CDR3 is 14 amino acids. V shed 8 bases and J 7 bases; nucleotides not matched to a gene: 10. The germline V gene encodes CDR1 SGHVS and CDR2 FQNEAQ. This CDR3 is CASAATSGSREQYF. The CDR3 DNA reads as TGTGCCAGCGCGGCCACTAGCGGGAGTAGGGAGCAGTACTTC.

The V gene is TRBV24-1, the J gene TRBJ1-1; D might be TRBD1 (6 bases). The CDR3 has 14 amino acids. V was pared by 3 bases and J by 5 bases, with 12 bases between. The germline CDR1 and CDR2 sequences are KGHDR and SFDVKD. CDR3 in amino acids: CATSDQRGGTEAFF. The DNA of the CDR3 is TGTGCCACCAGTGATCAAAGGGGGGGGACTGAAGCTTTCTTT.

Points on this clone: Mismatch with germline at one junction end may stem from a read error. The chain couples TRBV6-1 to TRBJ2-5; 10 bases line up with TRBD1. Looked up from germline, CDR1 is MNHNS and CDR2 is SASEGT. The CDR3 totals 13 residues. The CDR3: CASSEGSWDRGDF. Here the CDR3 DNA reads TGTGCCAGCAGTGAAGGCAGCTGGGACAGGGGAGACTTC.